Listed below are T cell receptor beta chains from one sample, sequenced in a study of T cell changes during pregnancy in multiple sclerosis. The data were produced by immunoSEQ multiplex PCR, yet TCRdb's version contains in-frame clones alone and is incomplete. The sample contains some 59,000 clones, 90% of which appear only once. The sequencing used peripheral blood, collected in the third trimester of pregnancy. The receptors were gathered from a female donor in good health, enrolled as a control in a pregnancy study. CDR3s include the opening cysteine and the closing phenylalanine or tryptophan. D genes are given only for firm matches. Clone size is shown for a subset of rows, as once, few, many or a class of expanded clone.

TRBV27	TRBJ2-7	.	.	TGTGCCACCGCCCTTCGGGCCACCAACAGGGCCTCCTACGAGCAGTACTTC	CATALRATNRASYEQYF
TRBV4-1	TRBJ1-4	.	.	TGCGCCAGCAGCCTCGACAGGCAAACTAATGAAAAACTGTTTTTT	CASSLDRQTNEKLFF
TRBV19	TRBJ1-4	.	.	TGTGCCAGTAGTATGGAGGTCCTAGGGGAAAAACTGTTTTTT	CASSMEVLGEKLFF
TRBV19	TRBJ1-1	.	.	TGTGCCAGTAGTCCAACTGACAGGAACACTGAAGCTTTCTTT	CASSPTDRNTEAFF
TRBV27	TRBJ2-1	.	.	TGTGCCAGCAGTTTATTCGGGTTTCTGAGTTCCTACAATGAGCAGTTCTTC	CASSLFGFLSSYNEQFF
TRBV19	TRBJ1-2	.	TRBD1	TGTGCCAGTAGTACGGGACAGGGAATCGGTGGCTACACCTTC	CASSTGQGIGGYTF
TRBV7-9	TRBJ2-7	once	TRBD2	TGTGCCAGCAGCTTACAGCTAGCGGGGGCTCTCGGGGAGCAGTACTTC	CASSLQLAGALGEQYF
TRBV19	TRBJ2-1	.	.	TGTGCCAGTAGTATATTGGCGGGGTCATTCAATGAGCAGTTCTTC	CASSILAGSFNEQFF
TRBV29-1	TRBJ1-3	few	.	TGCAGCGCCAGGGCCAGTAGATCTGGAAACACCATATATTTT	CSARASRSGNTIYF
TRBV5-6	TRBJ2-1	.	.	TGTGCCAGCAGCCTCGACCGGGGTATGCAGTTCTTC	CASSLDRGMQFF
TRBV7-8	TRBJ2-5	.	.	TGTGCCAGCAGCTTAAGTGGCGGGGAGACCCAGTACTTC	CASSLSGGETQYF
TRBV6-1	TRBJ1-2	once	.	TGTGCCAGCAGTGAAGTGGTCAGTTCGGGTGGCTACACCTTC	CASSEVVSSGGYTF
TRBV5-1	TRBJ1-6	.	TRBD1	TGCGCCAGCAGCCCGGACAGGGGGGATTCACCCCTCCACTTT	CASSPDRGDSPLHF
TRBV7-9	TRBJ1-6	.	.	TGTGCCAGCAGCTTGGGGACATATCCTTCACCCCTCCACTTT	CASSLGTYPSPLHF
TRBV19	TRBJ1-2	few	TRBD1	TGTGCCAGTAGTACCGGACAGGGCTGGAACTATGGCTACACCTTC	CASSTGQGWNYGYTF
TRBV5-1	TRBJ2-5	.	.	TGCGCCAGCAGCTCAGGGTATCAAGAGACCCAGTACTTC	CASSSGYQETQYF
TRBV18	TRBJ2-7	.	.	TGTGCCAGCTCACCAAAGGGACTGCTGAACGAGCAGTACTTC	CASSPKGLLNEQYF
TRBV6-5	TRBJ2-5	.	TRBD1	TGTGCCAGCGGCCAGGGGGCGGGTGAGACCCAGTACTTC	CASGQGAGETQYF
TRBV6-5	TRBJ1-1	.	.	TGTGCCAGCAGTTACTTTGCAGAGAACACTGAAGCTTTCTTT	CASSYFAENTEAFF
TRBV23-1	TRBJ2-7	.	TRBD1	TGCGCCAGCAGTCGAGCTGGGACAGGGAGGCCCTACGAGCAGTACTTC	CASSRAGTGRPYEQYF
TRBV6-1	TRBJ1-5	.	.	TGTGCCAGCAGTGAAGGGTCACTATATAGCAATCAGCCCCAGCATTTT	CASSEGSLYSNQPQHF
TRBV7-9	TRBJ2-3	.	TRBD2	TGTGCCAGCAGCCGCAGTTGGGAGGGCCATTCAGATACGCAGTATTTT	CASSRSWEGHSDTQYF
TRBV4-1	TRBJ2-5	.	TRBD2	TGCGCCAGCAGCCAAGATGGTGAATCGGGGGGACAAGAGACCCAGTACTTC	CASSQDGESGGQETQYF
TRBV5-6	TRBJ2-5	.	TRBD2	TGTGCCAGCAGCCGGGAGGAAGCAGTCCAAGAGACCCAGTACTTC	CASSREEAVQETQYF
TRBV27	TRBJ2-3	.	TRBD2	TGTGCCAGCAGTCCATTACTAGCGGGGGGCCGCCAGTCCACAGATACGCAGTATTTT	CASSPLLAGGRQSTDTQYF
TRBV5-4	TRBJ2-5	.	TRBD2	TGTGCCAGCCGACTAGCGGGGCGAGAAGAGACCCAGTACTTC	CASRLAGREETQYF
TRBV7-8	TRBJ1-1	.	.	TGTGCCAGCAGCCCTAGGGGGGGAAAAGCTTTCTTT	CASSPRGGKAFF
TRBV14	TRBJ2-2	.	.	TGTGCCAGCAGCCATGCAGGCACCGGGGAGCTGTTTTTT	CASSHAGTGELFF
TRBV11-3	TRBJ2-7	few	.	TGTGCCAGCAGCCTCACAGCCTACGAGCAGTACTTC	CASSLTAYEQYF
TRBV2	TRBJ1-2	once	TRBD1	TGTGCCAGCAGTACCCGACAGGGGGTTGGGGGCTACACCTTC	CASSTRQGVGGYTF
TRBV14	TRBJ2-1	.	TRBD2	TGTGCCAGCAGCCCTAGCGGGGGCCCATTGGATGAGCAGTTCTTC	CASSPSGGPLDEQFF
TRBV2	TRBJ1-5	medium-sized	TRBD1	TGTGCCAGCAGATGGGACAGTCAGAGACCCCAGCATTTT	CASRWDSQRPQHF
TRBV7-2	TRBJ2-7	.	TRBD1	TGTGCCAGCAGCTTAGGGGGACAGGGGGCCTACGAGCAGTACTTC	CASSLGGQGAYEQYF
TRBV30	TRBJ1-6	.	.	TGTGCCTGGAAAGAGCTTCAGGCCCTCCACTTT	CAWKELQALHF
TRBV5-6	TRBJ2-7	.	TRBD2	TGTGCCAGCAGCTTCGGAGGGAGGGACGAGCAGTACTTC	CASSFGGRDEQYF
TRBV29-1	TRBJ1-4	.	TRBD1	TGCAGCGTTGAAGGGACAGGGAGGGTTAATGAAAAACTGTTTTTT	CSVEGTGRVNEKLFF
TRBV2	TRBJ2-7	few	.	TGTGCCAGCAGTGAATTCTTAGCCTACGAGCAGTACTTC	CASSEFLAYEQYF
TRBV12-5	TRBJ2-1	.	TRBD2	TGTGCTAGTTATACTAGCGGGGGGGCGCGTGAGCAGTTCTTC	CASYTSGGAREQFF
TRBV5-1	TRBJ2-7	.	TRBD1	TGCGCCAGCAGCTTGCCGGGACAGGGATCAACGAACGAGCAGTACTTC	CASSLPGQGSTNEQYF
TRBV19	TRBJ2-7	.	TRBD1	TGTGCCAGTAGTCTTTCGGGGGAAGGACAGGGGACTTTCTACGAGCAGTACTTC	CASSLSGEGQGTFYEQYF
TRBV5-1	TRBJ2-3	once	.	TGCGCCAGCAGGATTAGCGGAGATCGCACAGATACGCAGTATTTT	CASRISGDRTDTQYF
TRBV12-5	TRBJ2-7	.	.	TGTGCTAGTGGTTCATTAAAGACAGGCGTGGTGTACGAGCAGTACTTC	CASGSLKTGVVYEQYF
TRBV11-3	TRBJ2-3	.	TRBD2	TGTGCCAGCAGCTTAGACTCCCACGGCGGGGGTGCCGGAGATACGCAGTATTTT	CASSLDSHGGGAGDTQYF
TRBV5-1	TRBJ2-3	.	TRBD2	TGCGCCAGCAGCTTGGTGGCGGGGGGTATGGATACGCAGTATTTT	CASSLVAGGMDTQYF
TRBV6-5	TRBJ2-3	once	TRBD2	TGTGCCAGCAGTTACGGGAGCGGGGCCGGGGAAGATACGCAGTATTTT	CASSYGSGAGEDTQYF
TRBV12-5	TRBJ1-5	.	.	TGTGCTAGTGGTAATGAGGGAAGATCGCAGCCCCAGCATTTT	CASGNEGRSQPQHF
TRBV7-9	TRBJ1-5	.	.	TGTGCCAGCAGCTTAGCGGCAGGGATCGGGCAGCCCCAGCATTTT	CASSLAAGIGQPQHF
TRBV28	TRBJ2-2	.	TRBD1	TGTGCCAGCAGCAAGGGACAGCCTTCGAACACCGGGGAGCTGTTTTTT	CASSKGQPSNTGELFF
TRBV18	TRBJ2-5	.	TRBD2	TGTGCCAGCTCACCACTGCCGCTAGCGGGGCAAGAGACCCAGTACTTC	CASSPLPLAGQETQYF
TRBV5-8	TRBJ1-6	.	TRBD1	TGTGCCAGCAGCCACCGGGACAGGGATTCACCCCTCCACTTT	CASSHRDRDSPLHF
TRBV6-1	TRBJ2-3	.	.	TGTGCCAGCAGTGGTTGGGGGGAAACAGATACGCAGTATTTT	CASSGWGETDTQYF
TRBV27	TRBJ1-2	.	.	TGTGCCAGCAGTCGAGGGCCGAACTATGGCTACACCTTC	CASSRGPNYGYTF
TRBV5-1	TRBJ1-1	.	TRBD1	TGCGCCAGCAGACTCCCACAGGGGAGCACTGAAGCTTTCTTT	CASRLPQGSTEAFF
TRBV27	TRBJ2-1	.	TRBD2	TGTGCCAGCAGTTTTTCCGGGAGGGGTTTCTTTTACAATGAGCAGTTCTTC	CASSFSGRGFFYNEQFF
TRBV11-2	TRBJ1-5	.	TRBD1	TGTGCCAGCAGCCCTGACAGGGACCAGCCCCAGCATTTT	CASSPDRDQPQHF
TRBV2	TRBJ2-1	.	TRBD2	TGTGCCAGCAGTGAAGCGCTTAGCAGCGGGGGGGGCCTCGAGGATGAGCAGTTCTTC	CASSEALSSGGGLEDEQFF
TRBV7-2	TRBJ1-5	.	TRBD1	TGTGCCAGCAGCTTAGAGGACAGGGGGGAACAGCCCCAGCATTTT	CASSLEDRGEQPQHF